These T cell receptor beta chains were read from a single sample in a study of blood T cell repertoires in COVID-19. Clones were sequenced by immunoSEQ multiplex PCR, and TCRdb holds only the in-frame ones, with some missing. The repertoire consists of over 150,000 clones, with approximately 90% occurring once and the leading ten covering about 9.4%. The sample taken for sequencing was peripheral blood. The receptors here all came from a woman between 65 and 79 years old with COVID-19, enrolled during active disease. The conserved cysteine and the conserved F or W are not part of the CDR3 here. Each record gives: CDR3 protein, J gene, V gene.

CDR3aa: ASSPEEGQPQH
j_gene: TRBJ1-5
v_gene: TRBV7-2

CDR3aa: AWSVGVSGKLF
j_gene: TRBJ1-4
v_gene: TRBV30

CDR3aa: TSSPVGSKEETQY
j_gene: TRBJ2-5
v_gene: TRBV1

CDR3aa: ASSPQGTATEAF
j_gene: TRBJ1-1
v_gene: TRBV7-2

CDR3aa: ASSVTGIYSPLH
j_gene: TRBJ1-6
v_gene: TRBV28

CDR3aa: ASSMHMNTGELF
j_gene: TRBJ2-2
v_gene: TRBV19

CDR3aa: SVYFRVTGRSYEQY
j_gene: TRBJ2-7
v_gene: TRBV29-1

CDR3aa: ASNGQENEKLF
j_gene: TRBJ1-4
v_gene: TRBV2

CDR3aa: ASRERDTEAF
j_gene: TRBJ1-1
v_gene: TRBV28

CDR3aa: ASSLYTPNTEAF
j_gene: TRBJ1-1
v_gene: TRBV28

CDR3aa: ASSFVENTEAF
j_gene: TRBJ1-1
v_gene: TRBV7-2

CDR3aa: ASSEGQGISTEAF
j_gene: TRBJ1-1
v_gene: TRBV4-2

CDR3aa: ASSRSPNTGELF
j_gene: TRBJ2-2
v_gene: TRBV18

CDR3aa: AISRGFEGAFTDTQY
j_gene: TRBJ2-3
v_gene: TRBV10-3

CDR3aa: ASSLTSGGLVNEQF
j_gene: TRBJ2-1
v_gene: TRBV11-2

CDR3aa: AWNTGLGQPQH
j_gene: TRBJ1-5
v_gene: TRBV30

CDR3aa: ASSRNQGITEAF
j_gene: TRBJ1-1
v_gene: TRBV3-1/TRBV3-2

CDR3aa: ASSILGQYTGELF
j_gene: TRBJ2-2
v_gene: TRBV19

CDR3aa: ASSQDTPGRLSSYNSPLH
j_gene: TRBJ1-6
v_gene: TRBV4-2

CDR3aa: ASSPPKRGPVEETQY
j_gene: TRBJ2-5
v_gene: TRBV6-6

CDR3aa: ASSLPRTGQETQY
j_gene: TRBJ2-5
v_gene: TRBV5-4

CDR3aa: ASSVASGDNQPQH
j_gene: TRBJ1-5
v_gene: TRBV7-9

CDR3aa: ASSLRPGTLNQPQH
j_gene: TRBJ1-5
v_gene: TRBV7-8

CDR3aa: ASSLSGGYPQETQY
j_gene: TRBJ2-5
v_gene: TRBV25-1

CDR3aa: ASSQSLAPKLSYEQY
j_gene: TRBJ2-7
v_gene: TRBV3-1/TRBV3-2

CDR3aa: ASRRQVNQPQH
j_gene: TRBJ1-5
v_gene: TRBV6-5

CDR3aa: ASSITGTGVGYT
j_gene: TRBJ1-2
v_gene: TRBV28

CDR3aa: ASSLLTGGLTDTQY
j_gene: TRBJ2-3
v_gene: TRBV11-2

CDR3aa: ASSQRQGSEQF
j_gene: TRBJ2-1
v_gene: TRBV4-1

CDR3aa: ASSPPTPTGTEAF
j_gene: TRBJ1-1
v_gene: TRBV18

CDR3aa: ASSKLRLAGGETQY
j_gene: TRBJ2-5
v_gene: TRBV7-2

CDR3aa: SVVTGAAGTGELF
j_gene: TRBJ2-2
v_gene: TRBV29-1

CDR3aa: ASSPQGGGGPGNTIY
j_gene: TRBJ1-3
v_gene: TRBV3-1/TRBV3-2

CDR3aa: ASSQGDSRGETQY
j_gene: TRBJ2-5
v_gene: TRBV28

CDR3aa: ASSPSNRVTGYT
j_gene: TRBJ1-2
v_gene: TRBV3-1/TRBV3-2

CDR3aa: AWRTQGGYEQY
j_gene: TRBJ2-7
v_gene: TRBV30

CDR3aa: ASSHQREAF
j_gene: TRBJ1-1
v_gene: TRBV5-1

CDR3aa: ASARELAETDTQY
j_gene: TRBJ2-3
v_gene: TRBV2

CDR3aa: ASSLGAGGPYEQY
j_gene: TRBJ2-7
v_gene: TRBV5-5

CDR3aa: ASGAGGSASNQPQH
j_gene: TRBJ1-5
v_gene: TRBV28

CDR3aa: ASSLAGMNSPLH
j_gene: TRBJ1-6
v_gene: TRBV5-1

CDR3aa: ASPPGQGSPEQY
j_gene: TRBJ2-7
v_gene: TRBV28

CDR3aa: AGEGLSTPGAF
j_gene: TRBJ1-1
v_gene: TRBV30

CDR3aa: ASSYKGGRGRTQSNEQF
j_gene: TRBJ2-1
v_gene: TRBV6-2/TRBV6-3

CDR3aa: ASSVGQGSNQPQH
j_gene: TRBJ1-5
v_gene: TRBV9

CDR3aa: AATANYGYT
j_gene: TRBJ1-2
v_gene: TRBV30

CDR3aa: ASTSEGANLGEQY
j_gene: TRBJ2-7
v_gene: TRBV5-1

CDR3aa: ASSFLLAGSAQY
j_gene: TRBJ2-3
v_gene: TRBV27

CDR3aa: AWSDRGLNNQPQH
j_gene: TRBJ1-5
v_gene: TRBV30

CDR3aa: ASSLAVGAVSEAF
j_gene: TRBJ1-1
v_gene: TRBV5-1

CDR3aa: ASSEMGTGFHSPLH
j_gene: TRBJ1-6
v_gene: TRBV2

CDR3aa: ASSRDRWNTEAF
j_gene: TRBJ1-1
v_gene: TRBV19